This entry is about one TCR beta chain. Its specificity is not known. Amplification by 5'RACE using constant-segment primers produced TCR alpha and TCR beta cDNA libraries that carried sample barcodes and UMIs. Using its own MiXCR run on the 5' RACE reads, TCRdb lists one record per CDR3 protein. The top ten hold approximately 8.4% of the sample, which has fewer than 700,000 distinct CDR3 sequences, less than 25% seen once. The data were taken from a study of T-cell memory formation after mild COVID-19. Study outcomes and limitations: Later expanders leaned CD4+, whereas day 15 to 85 contracting clones were balanced CD4/CD8.

Germline CDR1 DFQATT, CDR2 SNEGSKA (reference sequence). This CDR3 contains 12 residues. Trimming removed 3 bases from V and 3 bases from J, with 5 bases in between. The source is an adult woman who had mild COVID-19 (a few samples of this study predate the infection). Cell type and time point are not known. The chain has TRBV20-1 and TRBJ1-4, with D unresolved. Sequencing was performed on PBMCs or a T cell subset sorted from them (not recorded which). CDR3 region: CSARGANEKLFF. The CDR3, as DNA: TGCAGTGCTAGGGGAGCTAATGAAAAACTGTTTTTT.